This T cell receptor beta chain emerged from a study of CD8 T cells in ankylosing spondylitis. General study findings and limits: There was a TCR beta motif, made of several highly homologous variants, that appeared characteristic of ankylosing spondylitis blood.

In the case of this clonotype: Its antigen is currently unknown.

A single record per CDR3 protein comes from TCRdb applying MiXCR to the 5' RACE reads. Altogether 150,000 to 250,000 distinct CDR3 sequences are present, roughly 13% being singletons, with the ten largest covering 16%. Germline CDR1 is SGHRS and CDR2 is YFSETQ. This CDR3 contains 15 residues. Losses at the gene ends were 5 bases for V and 3 bases for J; bases not matched to a gene: 11. Material: blood, either unsorted or a sorted T cell fraction (not recorded which). The source of this sequence is a male donor with ankylosing spondylitis or in good health (not recorded which). The genes are TRBV5-1 and TRBJ2-7, with 7 bases that match TRBD2. The CDR3 DNA is TGCGCCAGCAGTCTCGGCGGGAGAGGAATCTACGAGCAGTACTTC. Amino acid sequence: CASSLGGRGIYEQYF.